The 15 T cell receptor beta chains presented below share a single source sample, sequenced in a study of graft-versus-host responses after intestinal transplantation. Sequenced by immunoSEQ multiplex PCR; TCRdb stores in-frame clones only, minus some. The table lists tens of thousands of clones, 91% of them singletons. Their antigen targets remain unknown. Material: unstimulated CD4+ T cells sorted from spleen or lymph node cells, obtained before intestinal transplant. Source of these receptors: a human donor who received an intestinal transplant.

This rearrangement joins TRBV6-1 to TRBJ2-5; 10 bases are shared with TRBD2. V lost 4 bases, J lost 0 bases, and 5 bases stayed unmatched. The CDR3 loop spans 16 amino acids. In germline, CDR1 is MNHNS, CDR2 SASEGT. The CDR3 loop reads CASSATSGVYQETQYF. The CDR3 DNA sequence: TGTGCCAGCAGTGCCACTAGCGGGGTTTACCAAGAGACCCAGTACTTC.

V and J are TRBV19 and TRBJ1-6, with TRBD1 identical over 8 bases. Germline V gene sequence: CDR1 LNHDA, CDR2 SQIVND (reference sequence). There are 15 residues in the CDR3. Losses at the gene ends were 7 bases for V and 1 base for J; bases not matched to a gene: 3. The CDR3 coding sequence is TGTGCCAGTAATACAGGGGGTTCCTATAATTCACCCCTCCACTTT. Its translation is CASNTGGSYNSPLHF.

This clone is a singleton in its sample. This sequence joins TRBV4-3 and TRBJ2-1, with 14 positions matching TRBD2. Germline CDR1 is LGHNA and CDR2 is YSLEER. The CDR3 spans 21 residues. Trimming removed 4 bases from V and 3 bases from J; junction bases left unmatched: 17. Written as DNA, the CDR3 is TGCGCCAGCAGCCGTGGACCGGGGACTAGCGGGGGAACGGGGGGCTACAATGAGCAGTTCTTC. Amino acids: CASSRGPGTSGGTGGYNEQFF.

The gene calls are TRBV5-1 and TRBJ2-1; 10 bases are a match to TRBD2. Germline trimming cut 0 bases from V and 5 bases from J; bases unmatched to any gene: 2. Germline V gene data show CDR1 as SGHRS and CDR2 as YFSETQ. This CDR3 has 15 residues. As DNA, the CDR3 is TGCGCCAGCAGCTTGGAGCGGGGGGGCCACAATGAGCAGTTCTTC. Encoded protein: CASSLERGGHNEQFF.

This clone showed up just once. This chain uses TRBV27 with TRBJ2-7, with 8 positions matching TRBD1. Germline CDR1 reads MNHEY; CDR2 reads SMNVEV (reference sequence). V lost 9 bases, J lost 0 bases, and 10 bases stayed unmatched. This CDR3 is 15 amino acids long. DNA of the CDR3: TGTGCCAGTGGAACCGGGACAGGCTTCTCCTACGAGCAGTACTTC. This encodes CASGTGTGFSYEQYF.

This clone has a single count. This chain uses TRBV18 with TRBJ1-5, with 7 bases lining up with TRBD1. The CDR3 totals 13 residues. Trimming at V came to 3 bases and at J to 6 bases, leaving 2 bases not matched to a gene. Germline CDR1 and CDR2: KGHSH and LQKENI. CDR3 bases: TGTGCCAGCTCACCGGACAGGACTCAGCCCCAGCATTTT. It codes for CASSPDRTQPQHF. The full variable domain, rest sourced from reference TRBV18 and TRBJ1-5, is NAGVMQNPRHLVRRRGQEARLRCSPMKGHSHVYWYRQLPEEGLKFMVYLQKENIIDESGMPKERFSAEFPKEGPSILRIQQVVRGDSAAYFCASSPDRTQPQHFGDGTRLSIL.

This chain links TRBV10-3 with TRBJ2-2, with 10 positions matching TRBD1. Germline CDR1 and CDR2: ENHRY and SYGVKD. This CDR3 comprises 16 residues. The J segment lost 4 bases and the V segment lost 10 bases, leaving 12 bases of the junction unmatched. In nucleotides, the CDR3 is TGTGCCACCCGGGGAATGACAGGGGGCCTCACCGGGGAGCTGTTTTTT. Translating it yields CATRGMTGGLTGELFF.

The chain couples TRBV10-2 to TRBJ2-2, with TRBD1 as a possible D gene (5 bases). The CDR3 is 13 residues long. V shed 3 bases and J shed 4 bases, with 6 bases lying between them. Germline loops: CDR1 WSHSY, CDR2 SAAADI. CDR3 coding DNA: TGCGCCAGCAGTGACCAGGGCACCGGGGAGCTGTTTTTT. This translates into CASSDQGTGELFF.

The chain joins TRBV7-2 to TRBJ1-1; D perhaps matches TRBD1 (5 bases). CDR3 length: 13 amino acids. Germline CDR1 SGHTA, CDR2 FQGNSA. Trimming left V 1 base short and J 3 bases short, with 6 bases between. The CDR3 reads CASSLEQDTEAFF. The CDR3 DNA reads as TGTGCCAGCAGCTTAGAACAGGACACTGAAGCTTTCTTT.

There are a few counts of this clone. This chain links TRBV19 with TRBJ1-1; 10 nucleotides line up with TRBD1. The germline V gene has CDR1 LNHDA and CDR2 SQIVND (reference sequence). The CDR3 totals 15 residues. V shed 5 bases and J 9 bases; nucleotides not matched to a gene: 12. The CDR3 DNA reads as TGTGCCAGTAGTCTCACCGGGACAGGGGAGGTAAAAGCTTTCTTT. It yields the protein CASSLTGTGEVKAFF.

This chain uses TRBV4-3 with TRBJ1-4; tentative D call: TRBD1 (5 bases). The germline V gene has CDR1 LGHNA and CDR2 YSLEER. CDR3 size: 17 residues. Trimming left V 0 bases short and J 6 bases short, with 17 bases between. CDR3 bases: TGCGCCAGCAGCCAAGATGGCGGAGGGGCGTCGGATGAAAAACTGTTTTTT. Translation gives CASSQDGGGASDEKLFF.

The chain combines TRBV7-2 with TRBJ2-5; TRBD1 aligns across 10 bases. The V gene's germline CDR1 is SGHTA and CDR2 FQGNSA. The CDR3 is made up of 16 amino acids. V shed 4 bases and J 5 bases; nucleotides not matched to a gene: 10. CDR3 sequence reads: CASSSRTGGRWETQYF. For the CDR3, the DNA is TGTGCCAGCAGCTCCCGGACAGGGGGAAGATGGGAGACCCAGTACTTC.

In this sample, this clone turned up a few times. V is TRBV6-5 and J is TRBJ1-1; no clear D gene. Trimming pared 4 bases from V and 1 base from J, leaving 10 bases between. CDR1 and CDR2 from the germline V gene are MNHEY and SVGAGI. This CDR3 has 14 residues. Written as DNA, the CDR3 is TGTGCCAGCAGTTCGGTCGTTAAGAACACTGAAGCTTTCTTT. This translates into CASSSVVKNTEAFF.

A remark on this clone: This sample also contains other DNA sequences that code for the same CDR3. The CDR3 DNA follows: TGTGCCAGCAGCTTAGGACCGGGTCAGCCCCAGCATTTT. Translated: CASSLGPGQPQHF. The rearrangement links TRBV7-9 to TRBJ1-5; D ambiguous. CDR1 and CDR2 (germline): SEHNR, FQNEAQ (reference sequence). V lost 1 base, J lost 6 bases, and 7 bases lay in between. The CDR3 spans 13 residues. The complete variable domain, with remaining parts taken from reference TRBV7-9 and TRBJ1-5, reads DTGVSQNPRHKITKRGQNVTFRCDPISEHNRLYWYRQTLGQGPEFLTYFQNEAQLEKSRLLSDRFSAERPKGSFSTLEIQRTEQGDSAMYLCASSLGPGQPQHFGDGTRLSIL.

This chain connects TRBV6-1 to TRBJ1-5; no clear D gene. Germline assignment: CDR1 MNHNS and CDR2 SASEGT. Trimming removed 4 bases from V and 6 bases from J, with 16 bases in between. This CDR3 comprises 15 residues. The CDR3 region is CASSVTGSKGQPQHF. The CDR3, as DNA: TGTGCCAGCAGTGTCACGGGAAGTAAGGGTCAGCCCCAGCATTTT.